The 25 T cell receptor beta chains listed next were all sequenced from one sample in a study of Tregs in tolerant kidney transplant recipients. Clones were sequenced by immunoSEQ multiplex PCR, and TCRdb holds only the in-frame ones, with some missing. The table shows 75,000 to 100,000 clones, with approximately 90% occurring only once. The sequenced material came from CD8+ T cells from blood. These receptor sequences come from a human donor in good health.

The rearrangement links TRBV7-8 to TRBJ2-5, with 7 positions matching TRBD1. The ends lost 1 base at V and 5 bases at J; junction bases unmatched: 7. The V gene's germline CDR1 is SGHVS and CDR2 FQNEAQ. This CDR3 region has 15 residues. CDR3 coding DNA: TGTGCCAGCAGCTTAGGGCTAGGGGGCCGGGAGACCCAGTACTTC. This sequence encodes CASSLGLGGRETQYF.

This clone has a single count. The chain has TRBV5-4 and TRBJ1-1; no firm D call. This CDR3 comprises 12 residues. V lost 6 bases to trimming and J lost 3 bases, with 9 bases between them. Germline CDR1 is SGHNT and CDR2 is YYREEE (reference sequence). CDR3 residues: CASTSTDTEAFF. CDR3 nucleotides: TGTGCCAGCACCTCCACGGACACTGAAGCTTTCTTT.

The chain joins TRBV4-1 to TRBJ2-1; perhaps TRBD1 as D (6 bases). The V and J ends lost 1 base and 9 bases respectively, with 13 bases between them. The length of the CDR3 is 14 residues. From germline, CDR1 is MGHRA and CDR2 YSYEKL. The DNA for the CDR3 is TGCGCCAGCAGCCAAGTCACTTCGACAGGTGAGCAGTTCTTC. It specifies CASSQVTSTGEQFF.

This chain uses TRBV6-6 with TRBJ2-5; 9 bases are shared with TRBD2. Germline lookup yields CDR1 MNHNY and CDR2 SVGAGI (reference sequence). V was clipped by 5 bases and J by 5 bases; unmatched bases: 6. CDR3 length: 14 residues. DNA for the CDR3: TGTGCCAGCAGTGTAACTAGCGGGTGGGAGACCCAGTACTTC. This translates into CASSVTSGWETQYF.

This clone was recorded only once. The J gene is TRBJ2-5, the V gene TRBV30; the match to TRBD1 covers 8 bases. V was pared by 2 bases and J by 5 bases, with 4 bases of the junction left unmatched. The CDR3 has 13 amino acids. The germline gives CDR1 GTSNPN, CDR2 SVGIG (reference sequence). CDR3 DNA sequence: TGTGCCTGGAGTCGGACAGGGCGGGAGACCCAGTACTTC. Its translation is CAWSRTGRETQYF.

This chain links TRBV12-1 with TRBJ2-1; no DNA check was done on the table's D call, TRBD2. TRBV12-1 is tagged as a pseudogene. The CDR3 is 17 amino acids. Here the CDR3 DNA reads TGTGCCAGCAGCTACCTCGCGGAAGAGGATATTTACAATGAGCAGTTCTTC. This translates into CASSYLAEEDIYNEQFF.

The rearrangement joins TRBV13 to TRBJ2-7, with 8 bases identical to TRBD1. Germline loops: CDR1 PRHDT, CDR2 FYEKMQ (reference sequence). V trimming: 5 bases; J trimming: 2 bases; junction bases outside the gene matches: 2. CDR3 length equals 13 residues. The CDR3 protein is CASSGGQAYEQYF. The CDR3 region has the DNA TGTGCCAGCAGCGGGGGACAGGCCTACGAGCAGTACTTC.

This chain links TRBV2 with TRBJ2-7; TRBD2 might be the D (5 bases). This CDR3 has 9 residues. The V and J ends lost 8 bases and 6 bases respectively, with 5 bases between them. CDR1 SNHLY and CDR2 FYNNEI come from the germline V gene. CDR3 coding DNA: TGTGCCAGCGGAGGCGAGCAGTACTTC. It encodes CASGGEQYF.

CDR3 DNA sequence: TGCAGCGTTGAATCAGGGTGGTATGGCTACACCTTC. Translating gives CSVESGWYGYTF. The genes are TRBV29-1 and TRBJ1-2, with a weak D call TRBD1 (5 bases). Germline V gives CDR1 SQVTM, CDR2 ANQGSEA. This CDR3 spans 12 amino acids. The ends were cut back, 2 bases at V and 5 bases at J, with 9 bases in the middle.

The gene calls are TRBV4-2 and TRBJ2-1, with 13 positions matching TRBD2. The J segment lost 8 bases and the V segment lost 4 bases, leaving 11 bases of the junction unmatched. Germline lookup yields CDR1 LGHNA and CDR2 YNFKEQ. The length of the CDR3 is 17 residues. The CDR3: CASSPTSGGVLLYEQFF. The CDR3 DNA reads TGTGCCAGCAGCCCAACTAGCGGGGGGGTCCTGTTGTATGAGCAGTTCTTC.

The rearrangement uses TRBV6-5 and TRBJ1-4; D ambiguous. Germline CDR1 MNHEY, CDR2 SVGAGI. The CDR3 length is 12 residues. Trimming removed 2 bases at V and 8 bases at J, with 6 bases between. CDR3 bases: TGTGCCAGCAGTTACATAGGGGAAAAACTGTTTTTT. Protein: CASSYIGEKLFF.

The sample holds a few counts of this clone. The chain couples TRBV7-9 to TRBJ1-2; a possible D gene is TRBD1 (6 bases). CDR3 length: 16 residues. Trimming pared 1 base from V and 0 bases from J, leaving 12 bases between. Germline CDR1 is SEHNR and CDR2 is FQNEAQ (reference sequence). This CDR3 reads CASSLGQRGTNYGYTF. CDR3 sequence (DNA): TGTGCCAGCAGCTTAGGGCAAAGGGGGACTAACTATGGCTACACCTTC. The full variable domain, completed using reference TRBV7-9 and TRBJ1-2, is DTGVSQNPRHKITKRGQNVTFRCDPISEHNRLYWYRQTLGQGPEFLTYFQNEAQLEKSRLLSDRFSAERPKGSFSTLEIQRTEQGDSAMYLCASSLGQRGTNYGYTFGSGTRLTVV.

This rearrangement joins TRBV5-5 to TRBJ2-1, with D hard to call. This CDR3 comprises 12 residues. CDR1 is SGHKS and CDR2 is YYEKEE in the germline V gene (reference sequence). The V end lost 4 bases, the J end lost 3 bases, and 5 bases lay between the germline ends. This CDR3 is CASSRIYNEQFF. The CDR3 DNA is TGTGCCAGCAGCCGGATCTACAATGAGCAGTTCTTC. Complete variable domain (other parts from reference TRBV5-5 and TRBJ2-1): DAGVTQSPTHLIKTRGQQVTLRCSPISGHKSVSWYQQVLGQGPQFIFQYYEKEERGRGNFPDRFSARQFPNYSSELNVNALLLGDSALYLCASSRIYNEQFFGPGTRLTVL.

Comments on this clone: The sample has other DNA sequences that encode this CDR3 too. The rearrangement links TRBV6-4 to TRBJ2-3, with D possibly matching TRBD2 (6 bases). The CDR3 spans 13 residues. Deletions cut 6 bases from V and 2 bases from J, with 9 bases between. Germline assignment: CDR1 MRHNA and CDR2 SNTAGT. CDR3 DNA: TGTGCCAGCAGCCGGGACTCCACAGATACGCAGTATTTT. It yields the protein CASSRDSTDTQYF.

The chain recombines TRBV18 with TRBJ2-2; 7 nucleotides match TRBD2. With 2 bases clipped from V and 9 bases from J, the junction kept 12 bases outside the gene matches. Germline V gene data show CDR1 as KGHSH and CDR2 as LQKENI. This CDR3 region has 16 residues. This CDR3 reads CASSPGEGMQTRELFF. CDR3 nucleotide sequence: TGTGCCAGCTCACCAGGGGAGGGGATGCAAACCCGGGAGCTGTTTTTT. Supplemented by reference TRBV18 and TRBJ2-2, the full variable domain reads NAGVMQNPRHLVRRRGQEARLRCSPMKGHSHVYWYRQLPEEGLKFMVYLQKENIIDESGMPKERFSAEFPKEGPSILRIQQVVRGDSAAYFCASSPGEGMQTRELFFGEGSRLTVL.

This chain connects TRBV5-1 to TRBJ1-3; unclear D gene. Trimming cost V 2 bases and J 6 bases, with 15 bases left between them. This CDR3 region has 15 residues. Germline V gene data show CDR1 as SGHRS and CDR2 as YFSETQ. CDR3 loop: CASSLDSRSSNTIYF. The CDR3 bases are TGCGCCAGCAGCTTAGACTCCAGATCCTCAAACACCATATATTTT.

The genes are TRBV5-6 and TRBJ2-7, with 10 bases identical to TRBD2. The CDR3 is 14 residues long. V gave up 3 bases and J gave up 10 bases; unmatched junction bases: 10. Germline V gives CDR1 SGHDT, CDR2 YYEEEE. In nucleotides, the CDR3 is TGTGCCAGCAGCTCTGGGCTAGCGGGAGTCGGACAGTACTTC. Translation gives CASSSGLAGVGQYF.

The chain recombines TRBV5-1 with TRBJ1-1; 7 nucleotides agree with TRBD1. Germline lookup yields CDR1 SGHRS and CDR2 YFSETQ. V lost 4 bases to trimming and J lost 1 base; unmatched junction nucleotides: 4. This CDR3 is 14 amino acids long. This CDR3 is CASSVDRENTEAFF. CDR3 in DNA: TGCGCCAGCAGCGTCGACAGGGAGAACACTGAAGCTTTCTTT.

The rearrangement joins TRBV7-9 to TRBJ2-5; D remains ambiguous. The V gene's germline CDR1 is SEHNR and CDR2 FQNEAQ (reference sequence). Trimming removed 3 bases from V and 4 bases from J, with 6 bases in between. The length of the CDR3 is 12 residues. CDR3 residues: CASSFTGETQYF. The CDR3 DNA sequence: TGTGCCAGCAGCTTCACCGGAGAGACCCAGTACTTC.

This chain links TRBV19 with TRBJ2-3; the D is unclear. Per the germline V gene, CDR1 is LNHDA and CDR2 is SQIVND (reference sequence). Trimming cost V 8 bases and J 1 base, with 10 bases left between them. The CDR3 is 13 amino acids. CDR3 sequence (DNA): TGTGCCAGTGCCTCCTCTCGCACAGATACGCAGTATTTT. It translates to CASASSRTDTQYF. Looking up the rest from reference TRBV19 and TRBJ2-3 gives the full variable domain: DGGITQSPKYLFRKEGQNVTLSCEQNLNHDAMYWYRQDPGQGLRLIYYSQIVNDFQKGDIAEGYSVSREKKESFPLTVTSAQKNPTAFYLCASASSRTDTQYFGPGTRLTVL.

The CDR3 loop reads CASSETLTGELFF. CDR3 bases: TGCGCCAGCAGCGAAACACTCACCGGGGAGCTGTTTTTT. The chain has TRBV10-2 and TRBJ2-2; D ambiguous. The V gene lost 6 bases and the J gene lost 4 bases, with 9 bases spanning the gap. Per the germline V gene, CDR1 is WSHSY and CDR2 is SAAADI. The CDR3 has 13 amino acids.

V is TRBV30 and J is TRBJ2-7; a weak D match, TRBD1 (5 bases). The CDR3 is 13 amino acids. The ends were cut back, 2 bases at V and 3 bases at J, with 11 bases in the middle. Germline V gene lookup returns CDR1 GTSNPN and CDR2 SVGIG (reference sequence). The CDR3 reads CAWSLGVFYEQYF. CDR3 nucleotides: TGTGCCTGGAGTTTAGGGGTGTTCTACGAGCAGTACTTC.

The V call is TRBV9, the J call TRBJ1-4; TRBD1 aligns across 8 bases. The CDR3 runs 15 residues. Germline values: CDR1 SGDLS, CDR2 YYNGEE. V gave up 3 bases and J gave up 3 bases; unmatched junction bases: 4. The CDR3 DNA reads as TGTGCCAGCAGCGCGACAGGGGCCGCTAATGAAAAACTGTTTTTT. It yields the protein CASSATGAANEKLFF.

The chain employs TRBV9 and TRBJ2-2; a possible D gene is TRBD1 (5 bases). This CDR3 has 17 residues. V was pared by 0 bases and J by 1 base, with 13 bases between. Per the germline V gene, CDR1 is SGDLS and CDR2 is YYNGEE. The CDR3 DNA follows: TGTGCCAGCAGCGTAGCTCGGCAGGGCGTGAACACCGGGGAGCTGTTTTTT. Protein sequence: CASSVARQGVNTGELFF.

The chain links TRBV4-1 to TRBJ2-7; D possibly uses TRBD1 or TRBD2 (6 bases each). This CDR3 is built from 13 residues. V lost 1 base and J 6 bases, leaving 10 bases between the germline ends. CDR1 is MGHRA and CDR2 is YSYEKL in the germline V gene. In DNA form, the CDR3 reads TGCGCCAGCAGCCAAGCCCGGGGGCGCGAGCAGTACTTC. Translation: CASSQARGREQYF.